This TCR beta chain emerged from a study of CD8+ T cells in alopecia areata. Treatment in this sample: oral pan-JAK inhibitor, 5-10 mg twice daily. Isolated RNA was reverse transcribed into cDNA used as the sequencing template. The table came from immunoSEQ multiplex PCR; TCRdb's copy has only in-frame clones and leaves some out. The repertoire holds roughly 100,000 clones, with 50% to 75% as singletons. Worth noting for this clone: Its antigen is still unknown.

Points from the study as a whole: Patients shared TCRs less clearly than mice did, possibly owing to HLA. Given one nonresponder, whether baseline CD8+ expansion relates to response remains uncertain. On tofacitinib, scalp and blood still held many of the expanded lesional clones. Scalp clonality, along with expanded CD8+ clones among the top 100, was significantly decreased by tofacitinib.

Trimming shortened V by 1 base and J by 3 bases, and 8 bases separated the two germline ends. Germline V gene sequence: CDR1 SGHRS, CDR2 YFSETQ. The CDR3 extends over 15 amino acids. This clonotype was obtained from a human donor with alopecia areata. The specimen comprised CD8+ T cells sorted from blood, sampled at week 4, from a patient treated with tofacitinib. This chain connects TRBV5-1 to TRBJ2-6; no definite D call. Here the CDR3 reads CASSLNLGGANVLTF. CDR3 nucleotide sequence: TGCGCCAGCAGCTTGAACCTAGGTGGGGCCAACGTCCTGACTTTC.